Below, 28 T cell receptor beta chains from the same sample are listed, as sequenced in a study of response to subunit inactivated influenza vaccine. MiXCR, run by TCRdb on the RT-PCR reads, gives a single entry per CDR3 protein. The data contain roughly 700,000 distinct CDR3 sequences, about 14% of them singletons. The sample consisted of PBMCs from blood, taken 14 to 15 days before vaccination. The receptor set was obtained from a man in his fifties or sixties who received an inactivated influenza vaccine.

This clonotype was seen ten or more times. V and J are TRBV11-2 and TRBJ2-5, with unresolved D. The length of the CDR3 is 12 residues. Per germline, CDR1 SGHAT and CDR2 FQNNGV. The V gene lost 8 bases and the J gene lost 2 bases, with 9 bases spanning the gap. CDR3 nucleotides: TGTGCCAGCCGGAGAGGTCAAGAGACCCAGTACTTC. It codes for CASRRGQETQYF.

This clonotype was detected a few times. This chain uses TRBV20-1 with TRBJ2-3, with 9 bases aligning to TRBD2. Per the germline V gene, CDR1 is DFQATT and CDR2 is SNEGSKA (reference sequence). The ends lost 0 bases at V and 4 bases at J; junction bases unmatched: 11. The CDR3 contains 17 residues. Written as DNA, the CDR3 is TGCAGTGCTAGAGATCTATCCCCTAGCGGGATCTCAGATACGCAGTATTTT. Translation: CSARDLSPSGISDTQYF.

The CDR3 bases are TGTGCCAGCAAAAACAGCTACGAGCAGTACTTC. Translated: CASKNSYEQYF. V gene TRBV12-3 or TRBV12-4 combines with J gene TRBJ2-7; D is unresolved. The CDR3 covers 11 residues. V lost 7 bases, J lost 3 bases, and 7 bases lay in between.

This clonotype was observed a few times. V usage is TRBV6-6 and J usage is TRBJ2-7; tentatively, D is TRBD1 or TRBD2 (5 bases each). The V gene lost 2 bases and the J gene lost 7 bases, with 12 bases spanning the gap. CDR1 and CDR2 (germline): MNHNY, SVGAGI (reference sequence). The CDR3 spans 13 residues. CDR3 loop: CASSYLRDGEQYF. The CDR3 nucleotides are TGTGCCAGCAGTTACCTCCGGGACGGAGAGCAGTACTTC.

This clonotype was observed a handful of times. V is TRBV6-6 and J is TRBJ2-2; D may be TRBD2 (6 bases). Germline V gene lookup returns CDR1 MNHNY and CDR2 SVGAGI (reference sequence). With 6 bases removed from V and 5 bases from J, the gap between germline ends came to 7 bases. CDR3 length equals 12 residues. The CDR3 sequence is CASRGRTGELFF. CDR3 sequence (DNA): TGTGCCAGCAGGGGGAGGACCGGGGAGCTGTTTTTT.

CDR3 DNA: TGCAGTGCTAATGCGGGAGAGACAATAGGTTACGAGCAGTACTTC. It encodes CSANAGETIGYEQYF. This rearrangement joins TRBV20-1 to TRBJ2-7; 7 nucleotides agree with TRBD2. CDR3 length equals 15 residues. In germline, CDR1 is DFQATT, CDR2 SNEGSKA (reference sequence). The V segment lost 4 bases and the J segment 4 bases; nucleotides outside the gene matches: 13.

This clonotype has a single count. Possible read error: a much larger clone is one base away. The genes are TRBV20-1 and TRBJ2-5; 12 bases line up with TRBD2. This CDR3 comprises 16 residues. Germline assignment: CDR1 DFQATT and CDR2 SNEGSKA (reference sequence). CDR3 DNA: TGCAGTGTTAGACCGGGACTAGCGGGTGTCCAAGAGACCCAGTACTTC. It translates to CSVRPGLAGVQETQYF.

Ten or more counts support this clonotype. This chain links TRBV6-1 with TRBJ2-3; TRBD2 matches at 7 bases. Germline CDR1 MNHNS, CDR2 SASEGT. V gave up 6 bases and J gave up 3 bases; unmatched junction bases: 9. The CDR3 has 15 residues. This CDR3 is CASRSLGGETDTQYF. DNA for the CDR3: TGTGCCAGCAGGTCTTTGGGGGGGGAGACAGATACGCAGTATTTT.

This clonotype was detected only a few times. J is TRBJ2-5 and V is TRBV6-2 or TRBV6-3; 9 bases map to TRBD2. CDR3 length equals 15 residues. V lost 2 bases to trimming and J lost 7 bases; unmatched junction nucleotides: 8. The germline V gene encodes CDR1 MNHEY and CDR2 SVGEGT. The CDR3 region is CASSYSPSGIVTQYF. Written as DNA, the CDR3 is TGTGCCAGCAGTTACAGTCCTAGCGGGATCGTGACCCAGTACTTC.

V usage is TRBV6-1 and J usage is TRBJ1-2, with D possibly being TRBD1 (5 bases). Germline CDR1 MNHNS, CDR2 SASEGT. The CDR3 is made up of 14 amino acids. Trimming left V 0 bases short and J 8 bases short, with 13 bases between. The CDR3 nucleotides are TGTGCCAGCAGTGAAGCGGCAGGGTTTTGGGGCTACACCTTC. Translation gives CASSEAAGFWGYTF.

This clonotype was observed a handful of times. The chain combines TRBV20-1 with TRBJ1-1; D unclear. The CDR3 is made up of 14 amino acids. V shed 1 base and J shed 0 bases, with 9 bases lying between them. Germline CDR1 is DFQATT and CDR2 is SNEGSKA (reference sequence). The chain's CDR3 is CSARAPGLNTEAFF. CDR3 coding DNA: TGCAGTGCTAGAGCGCCCGGATTGAACACTGAAGCTTTCTTT.

This clonotype occurred a few times. The chain employs TRBV9 and TRBJ1-2; the D gene is possibly TRBD1 (5 bases). Trimming stripped 6 bases from V and 5 bases from J, with 20 bases between. Germline V lookup: CDR1 SGDLS, CDR2 YYNGEE. The CDR3 runs to 15 residues. The CDR3 spells CASTQTGRGKYGYTF. The CDR3 DNA is TGTGCCAGCACTCAAACAGGTCGGGGTAAATATGGCTACACCTTC.

The chain is built from TRBV6-1 and TRBJ2-1; 8 bases line up with TRBD2. Germline CDR1 and CDR2: MNHNS and SASEGT. The CDR3 loop spans 17 amino acids. Trimming took 3 bases from V and 4 from J; bases not matched to a gene: 11. CDR3 loop: CASSERTGTSGYNEQFF. The CDR3 DNA follows: TGTGCCAGCAGTGAGCGTACCGGGACTAGTGGGTACAATGAGCAGTTCTTC.

The chain couples TRBV20-1 to TRBJ1-2; 7 bases align to TRBD1. With V trimmed by 6 bases and J by 8 bases, 15 bases remained unmatched. The germline gives CDR1 DFQATT, CDR2 SNEGSKA (reference sequence). The CDR3 is 14 residues long. The CDR3: CSAQGQLFSAGYTF. The CDR3 bases are TGCAGTGCCCAGGGACAGCTCTTTTCGGCGGGCTACACCTTC.

This clonotype was picked up many times. The chain combines TRBV7-2 with TRBJ2-1; D ambiguous. Germline values: CDR1 SGHTA, CDR2 FQGNSA. V lost 5 bases to trimming and J lost 4 bases, with 18 bases between them. The length of the CDR3 is 16 residues. CDR3 DNA sequence: TGTGCCAGCAGCCGCATCCAATTTACCGATTACAATGAGCAGTTCTTC. Protein sequence: CASSRIQFTDYNEQFF.

The chain carries TRBV27 and TRBJ2-4; either TRBD1 or TRBD2 may fit D (5 bases each). Deletions cut 7 bases from V and 4 bases from J, with 20 bases between. Per germline, CDR1 MNHEY and CDR2 SMNVEV (reference sequence). The length of the CDR3 is 16 residues. Here the CDR3 reads CASKGPGPNKKNIQYF. CDR3 DNA: TGTGCCAGCAAAGGTCCGGGACCCAACAAAAAAAACATTCAGTACTTC.

This chain uses TRBV5-1 with TRBJ2-7; 7 bases agree with TRBD1. Germline loops: CDR1 SGHRS, CDR2 YFSETQ. The CDR3 is 15 amino acids. V lost 0 bases to trimming and J lost 4 bases; unmatched junction nucleotides: 7. The chain's CDR3 is CASSLGEPGGYEQYF. Written as DNA, the CDR3 is TGCGCCAGCAGCTTGGGGGAGCCAGGGGGATACGAGCAGTACTTC.

The chain has TRBV9 and TRBJ2-2, with a weak D call TRBD1 (5 bases). V was trimmed by 0 bases and J by 7 bases, leaving 13 bases between them. CDR3 length equals 15 residues. The germline CDR1 and CDR2 sequences are SGDLS and YYNGEE. For the CDR3, the DNA is TGTGCCAGCAGCGTAGTCGCAGGGTTTGTCGGGGAGCTGTTTTTT. This translates into CASSVVAGFVGELFF. The full variable domain, its missing parts supplied by reference TRBV9 and TRBJ2-2, is DSGVTQTPKHLITATGQRVTLRCSPRSGDLSVYWYQQSLDQGLQFLIQYYNGEERAKGNILERFSAQQFPDLHSELNLSSLELGDSALYFCASSVVAGFVGELFFGEGSRLTVL.

This clonotype was detected a few times. This chain joins TRBV20-1 and TRBJ2-7, with D perhaps matching TRBD1 (5 bases). Germline assignment: CDR1 DFQATT and CDR2 SNEGSKA (reference sequence). V shed 3 bases and J shed 3 bases, with 9 bases lying between them. The CDR3 extends over 12 amino acids. CDR3 sequence reads: CSASRQSYEQYF. Written as DNA, the CDR3 is TGCAGTGCTAGCCGACAGAGCTACGAGCAGTACTTC.

This clonotype showed up just a few times. V gene TRBV12-3 or TRBV12-4 combines with J gene TRBJ2-7, with D maybe TRBD2 (5 bases). This CDR3 is built from 15 residues. The V and J ends lost 2 bases and 3 bases respectively, with 14 bases between them. The CDR3 DNA reads TGTGCCAGCAGTTTATGGTACGGGGATAGCTACGAGCAGTACTTC. Amino acid sequence: CASSLWYGDSYEQYF.

This chain connects TRBV20-1 to TRBJ2-2, with D unresolved. Germline CDR1 reads DFQATT; CDR2 reads SNEGSKA (reference sequence). CDR3 size: 12 residues. The V end was cut by 5 bases, the J end by 5 bases, with 9 bases between. This CDR3 is CSALIGTGELFF. CDR3 nucleotide sequence: TGCAGTGCTCTCATAGGTACCGGGGAGCTGTTTTTT.

The table lists this clonotype with a few counts. The chain carries TRBV18 and TRBJ1-1; D unresolved. V dropped 5 bases and J dropped 3 bases, with 13 bases sitting between them. This CDR3 has 14 residues. Germline V gene lookup returns CDR1 KGHSH and CDR2 LQKENI. The CDR3 here is CASSSLISDTEAFF. DNA for the CDR3: TGTGCCAGCTCATCACTCATAAGTGACACTGAAGCTTTCTTT.

The chain uses TRBV5-1 and TRBJ2-5; D remains unclear. This CDR3 has 16 residues. Germline assignment: CDR1 SGHRS and CDR2 YFSETQ. The V end lost 3 bases, the J end lost 1 base, and 16 bases lay between the germline ends. The CDR3 is CASSSTPLLAQETQYF. The CDR3 region has the DNA TGCGCCAGCAGCTCGACACCGCTCCTTGCCCAAGAGACCCAGTACTTC.

This clonotype was seen a few times. The J gene is TRBJ1-2, the V gene TRBV29-1; TRBD1 matches 7 bases. The CDR3 spans 13 residues. The germline V gene has CDR1 SQVTM and CDR2 ANQGSEA. V dropped 3 bases and J dropped 4; count of bases not matched to a gene: 5. CDR3 residues: CSVELQGTYGYTF. The CDR3 nucleotides are TGCAGCGTTGAGTTACAGGGGACCTATGGCTACACCTTC.

This clonotype was counted ten times or more. This sequence joins TRBV14 and TRBJ2-7; 10 bases are a match to TRBD1. This CDR3 is 15 amino acids long. From germline, CDR1 is SGHDN and CDR2 FVKESK. Trimming took 4 bases from V and 2 from J; bases not matched to a gene: 5. CDR3 DNA: TGTGCCAGCAGCCGATCCGGGACAGGGGCCTACGAGCAGTACTTC. It specifies CASSRSGTGAYEQYF.

The sample holds a few counts of this clonotype. The rearrangement links TRBV6-1 to TRBJ2-1; 16 positions agree with TRBD2. The V gene's germline CDR1 is MNHNS and CDR2 SASEGT. CDR3 length: 18 residues. V shed 7 bases, J shed 7 bases, and the junction held 13 bases outside the gene matches. The CDR3 loop reads CASTRQGLAGGLRNEQFF. For the CDR3, the DNA is TGTGCCAGCACCCGCCAGGGACTAGCGGGGGGGCTTCGGAATGAGCAGTTCTTC.

This clonotype was counted between two and nine times. In DNA, the CDR3 is TGTGCCACCGCCGACCGCGGGGGGCCAGGGAATCAGCCCCAGCATTTT. Amino acids: CATADRGGPGNQPQHF. The rearrangement links TRBV15 to TRBJ1-5, with D possibly TRBD1 on 6 matching bases. Looked up from germline, CDR1 is LNHNV and CDR2 is YYDKDF (reference sequence). The CDR3 has 16 amino acids. Trimming pared 8 bases from V and 4 bases from J, leaving 21 bases between.

This clonotype was observed a handful of times. V and J are TRBV7-9 and TRBJ2-2; D gene uncertain. The germline gives CDR1 SEHNR, CDR2 FQNEAQ (reference sequence). The CDR3 is made up of 13 amino acids. V was shortened by 2 bases and J by 5 bases, with 6 bases between the two germline ends. CDR3 in amino acids: CASSLTETGELFF. Written as DNA, the CDR3 is TGTGCCAGCAGCTTAACAGAGACCGGGGAGCTGTTTTTT. The variable domain in full, completed from reference TRBV7-9 and TRBJ2-2, reads DTGVSQNPRHKITKRGQNVTFRCDPISEHNRLYWYRQTLGQGPEFLTYFQNEAQLEKSRLLSDRFSAERPKGSFSTLEIQRTEQGDSAMYLCASSLTETGELFFGEGSRLTVL.